A selection of T cell receptor beta chains follows, all from one sample in a study of blood T cells in healthy people across ages. TCRdb passed the 5' RACE reads through MiXCR, listing each CDR3 protein once. The sample includes more than 650,000 distinct CDR3 sequences, around 24% of them seen just once. These data are also associated with another study on T cells of mothers and their children.

The sequencing input was blood. These receptors came from a boy younger than 18 in good health. CDR3s include the opening cysteine and the closing phenylalanine or tryptophan. The order of the fields is D gene, clone size, V gene, J gene, CDR3 DNA, CDR3 protein. The D gene is left open where the match is weak. For some rows the clone size is stated as once, few or many, or as a class when expanded; others skip it.

>TRBD1|few|TRBV5-1|TRBJ1-6
TGCGCCAGCAGCCCGCACAAACCGGGACAGGGGGTACCCCTCCACTTT
CASSPHKPGQGVPLHF
>TRBD1|few|TRBV5-6|TRBJ1-6
TGTGCCAGCCGCCGGACAGGGGGCAATTCACCCCTCCACTTT
CASRRTGGNSPLHF
>NA|few|TRBV3-1|TRBJ2-1
TGTGCCAGCAGCCAAGCGGGCGAGAATGAGCAGTTCTTC
CASSQAGENEQFF
>NA|few|TRBV6-6|TRBJ2-7
TGTGCCAGCAGTTCGATGGCCGAGCAGTACTTC
CASSSMAEQYF
>TRBD1|few|TRBV5-1|TRBJ1-5
TGCGCCAGCAGCCCGGGACAGGGGAGCGCGCCCCAGCATTTT
CASSPGQGSAPQHF
>NA|NA|TRBV6-2/TRBV6-3|TRBJ2-5
TGTGCCATCCAAGGGAGGGGGGAGCTAAAGACCCAGTACTTC
CAIQGRGELKTQYF
>TRBD1|NA|TRBV10-3|TRBJ2-1
TGTGCCATCAGGGGACAGGGCCCCTACAATGAGCAGTTCTTC
CAIRGQGPYNEQFF
>TRBD2|few|TRBV28|TRBJ2-5
TGTGCCAGCAGGTCCAGACCGGGACTAGGAGAGACCCAGTACTTC
CASRSRPGLGETQYF
>TRBD1|many|TRBV6-2/TRBV6-3|TRBJ1-5
TGTGCCAGCAGGAGAACAGGGGCCGGGGAGCCCCAGCATTTT
CASRRTGAGEPQHF
>NA|NA|TRBV7-9|TRBJ2-4
TGTGCCAGCAGAGACCTTGGGGGGTCCAAAAACATTCAGTACTTC
CASRDLGGSKNIQYF
>TRBD1|few|TRBV6-5|TRBJ2-7
TGTGCCAGCAGTGCCGGGACAGGAGCATCTGAGCAGTACTTC
CASSAGTGASEQYF
>TRBD2|few|TRBV6-6|TRBJ2-7
TGTGCCAGCAGTTCCCCGACTAGCGGGGGGGGCGAGCGGTACTTC
CASSSPTSGGGERYF
>NA|once|TRBV7-9|TRBJ2-2
TGTGCCAGCAGCTTGGACACTTACACCGGGGAGCTGTTTTTT
CASSLDTYTGELFF
>NA|NA|TRBV18|TRBJ1-4
TGTGCCAGCTCACCAAGGGCAGGGGTGAAACTGTTTTTT
CASSPRAGVKLFF
>TRBD1|NA|TRBV20-1|TRBJ2-7
TGCAGTGCTCAACTTCCAGGGGGCGCCGAGGGTTACGAGCAGTACTTC
CSAQLPGGAEGYEQYF
>NA|few|TRBV5-5|TRBJ1-4
TGTGCCAGCAGCTCCCCTGGGGGTGAAAAACTGTTTTTT
CASSSPGGEKLFF
>NA|few|TRBV7-9|TRBJ1-1
TGTGCCAGCAGCTCACCTGGGACCGTGAACACTGAAGCTTTCTTT
CASSSPGTVNTEAFF
>TRBD1|NA|TRBV5-1|TRBJ2-7
TGCGCCAGCAGCCTCACCCCAGGGGGCTTCGACGAGCAGTACTTC
CASSLTPGGFDEQYF
>NA|many|TRBV5-1|TRBJ2-7
TGCGCCAGCAGAAAGGACGGCTACGAGCAGTACTTC
CASRKDGYEQYF
>NA|few|TRBV20-1|TRBJ1-4
TGCAGTGCTAGCCTCAGGGGCGCCGAAAAACTGTTTTTT
CSASLRGAEKLFF
>NA|NA|TRBV10-3|TRBJ2-5
TGTGCCATCAAGGGTCCGGGAGAGACCCAGTACTTC
CAIKGPGETQYF
>TRBD1|few|TRBV7-9|TRBJ2-7
TGTGCCAGCAGTCCCAGACAGGGCCCTTGGCGGCAGTACTTC
CASSPRQGPWRQYF